In its sample, the clone carrying this TCR beta chain was seen many times. These data are taken from a study of breast tumors, draining lymph nodes, adjacent tissues. One entry per CDR3 protein, called by TCRdb with MiXCR from the multiplex PCR reads. The top ten clones hold around 2.7% of a sample with about 150,000 distinct CDR3 sequences, about 20% of them seen once. Germline loops: CDR1 SQVTM, CDR2 ANQGSEA. This CDR3 comprises 11 residues. The V and J ends lost 3 bases and 8 bases respectively, with 7 bases between them. Samples came from axillary lymph nodes draining the breast cancer. Sequenced material: axillary lymph node tissue. The rearrangement joins TRBV29-1 to TRBJ1-4; no firm D call. This receptor was taken from a female donor with breast cancer. Some clones in this sample may be carry-over from other donors' samples. This chain's CDR3 is CSVDEGEKLFF. For the CDR3, the DNA is TGCAGCGTTGATGAAGGGGAAAAACTGTTTTTT.